These 17 T cell receptor beta chains came from one sample sequenced in a study of cytomegalovirus exposure and HLA in healthy donors. PCR primers comprised 60 Vbeta and 13 Jbeta primers. Some clones are missing from TCRdb's copy, which holds only in-frame ones; the method was immunoSEQ multiplex PCR. The sample comprises around 230,000 clones, about three quarters of which are singletons, and 1.5% to 2% rests with the top ten. The sequencing input was PBMCs. These receptor sequences come from a male donor in good health and CMV-seronegative.

CDR3 loop: CATTPALENTEAFF. CDR3 nucleotide sequence: TGTGCCACCACCCCGGCCCTAGAGAACACTGAAGCTTTCTTT. The chain has TRBV15 and TRBJ1-1; D is ambiguous. Germline V gives CDR1 LNHNV, CDR2 YYDKDF (reference sequence). This CDR3 region has 14 residues. V lost 7 bases, J lost 1 base, and 13 bases lay in between. Full variable domain (outside the CDR3, taken from reference TRBV15 and TRBJ1-1): DAMVIQNPRYQVTQFGKPVTLSCSQTLNHNVMYWYQQKSSQAPKLLFHYYDKDFNNEADTPDNFQSRRPNTSFCFLDIRSPGLGDTAMYLCATTPALENTEAFFGQGTRLTVV.

V is TRBV6-5 and J is TRBJ1-1, with 7 bases fitting TRBD1. Losses at the gene ends were 7 bases for V and 4 bases for J; bases not matched to a gene: 9. The CDR3 has 14 residues. From germline, CDR1 is MNHEY and CDR2 SVGAGI. The CDR3 nucleotides read TGTGCCAGCACCCTCGACAGGGATAGCACTGAAGCTTTCTTT. Residues: CASTLDRDSTEAFF.

This clone was recorded once. The CDR3 is CASRRGTSRNTGELFF. As DNA, the CDR3 is TGTGCCAGCAGACGAGGGACTAGCAGGAACACCGGGGAGCTGTTTTTT. The gene calls are TRBV7-2 and TRBJ2-2; 9 nucleotides line up with TRBD2. The germline V gene encodes CDR1 SGHTA and CDR2 FQGNSA. This CDR3 region has 16 residues. The trim removed 6 bases at V and 1 base at J, leaving 6 bases unmatched.

The chain combines TRBV6-6 with TRBJ1-1; 8 bases agree with TRBD1. V shed 1 base and J 5 bases; nucleotides not matched to a gene: 6. Germline V lookup: CDR1 MNHNY, CDR2 SVGAGI (reference sequence). This CDR3 comprises 15 residues. The CDR3 is CASSYWQGARTEAFF. As DNA, the CDR3 is TGTGCCAGCAGTTACTGGCAGGGGGCACGGACTGAAGCTTTCTTT.

The genes are TRBV6-5 and TRBJ2-5; D call uncertain. The J call could be wrong; TRBJ2-7 is a better fit for the DNA end. The CDR3 spans 13 residues. Germline V lookup: CDR1 MNHEY, CDR2 SVGAGI. CDR3 nucleotide sequence: TGTGCCAGCAGTTACTATGAGGACTACGAGCAGTACTTC. This gives the protein CASSYYEDYEQYF.

The V and J genes are TRBV28 and TRBJ2-7; D uncertain. The CDR3 spans 14 residues. V was shortened by 5 bases and J by 0 bases, with 11 bases between the two germline ends. CDR1 MDHEN and CDR2 SYDVKM come from the germline V gene. The CDR3 sequence: CASSRSGSSYEQYF. The CDR3 nucleotides are TGTGCCAGCAGTCGTTCCGGGTCCTCCTACGAGCAGTACTTC.

A few counts support this clone. The chain combines TRBV6-1 with TRBJ1-2, with D possibly matching TRBD1 (5 bases). CDR1 and CDR2 from the germline V gene are MNHNS and SASEGT. Between the trimmed V and J ends, which lost 6 bases and 6 bases, there was a span of 17 bases. This CDR3 spans 14 amino acids. This chain's CDR3 is CASSPGGTANGYTF. DNA of the CDR3: TGTGCCAGCAGCCCGGGGGGGACCGCAAATGGCTACACCTTC.

This clone was observed once. V is TRBV15 and J is TRBJ1-5; maybe TRBD1 (6 bases). This CDR3 is built from 16 residues. Germline loops: CDR1 LNHNV, CDR2 YYDKDF (reference sequence). The V gene lost 3 bases and the J gene lost 3 bases, with 15 bases spanning the gap. In DNA form, the CDR3 reads TGTGCCACCAGCAGCCATCTTGGGGGGGCCAATCAGCCCCAGCATTTT. Translated, it gives CATSSHLGGANQPQHF.

V and J are TRBV6-5 and TRBJ1-1; possibly TRBD1 for D (5 bases). Germline V CDR1 and CDR2: MNHEY, SVGAGI. V lost 2 bases and J 8 bases, leaving 12 bases between the germline ends. The CDR3 has 13 residues. The CDR3 protein is CASSYGAEREAFF. The CDR3 region has the DNA TGTGCCAGCAGTTACGGGGCAGAGAGAGAAGCTTTCTTT.

This clone appeared a single time. The chain recombines TRBV6-1 with TRBJ1-1; the D gene is possibly TRBD1 (6 bases). V was pared by 1 base and J by 8 bases, with 11 bases between. CDR3 size: 13 residues. CDR1 and CDR2 (germline): MNHNS, SASEGT. The CDR3 sequence is CASSEGGGLEAFF. The CDR3 bases are TGTGCCAGCAGTGAAGGAGGGGGATTGGAAGCTTTCTTT.

This chain links TRBV7-9 with TRBJ2-7, with 10 positions matching TRBD1. Germline values: CDR1 SEHNR, CDR2 FQNEAQ (reference sequence). V lost 4 bases, J lost 3 bases, and 3 bases stayed unmatched. CDR3 length: 14 amino acids. The CDR3 nucleotides read TGTGCCAGCAGCTCTGGGACAGGGGACTACGAGCAGTACTTC. Protein: CASSSGTGDYEQYF.

The rearrangement uses TRBV14 and TRBJ1-2; TRBD1 matches 8 bases. V shed 3 bases, J shed 4 bases, and the junction held 10 bases outside the gene matches. CDR3 length: 16 amino acids. Per the germline V gene, CDR1 is SGHDN and CDR2 is FVKESK. The CDR3 here is CASSHRDRSLIYGYTF. In DNA form, the CDR3 reads TGTGCCAGCAGCCACCGGGACAGGTCCCTCATCTATGGCTACACCTTC.

This clone has only a few counts. This chain uses TRBV4-2 with TRBJ2-5, with a weak D call TRBD1 (7 bases). Trimming stripped 2 bases from V and 5 bases from J, with 18 bases between. The CDR3 is 16 amino acids. CDR1 LGHNA and CDR2 YNFKEQ come from the germline V gene. For the CDR3, the DNA is TGTGCCAGCAGCCAAAGTCGGCAGGGGGGTGAGGAGACCCAGTACTTC. It translates to CASSQSRQGGEETQYF.

This clone was recorded a few times. The genes are TRBV28 and TRBJ2-7, with TRBD1 matching over 12 bases. V was pared by 4 bases and J by 4 bases, with 8 bases of the junction left unmatched. The CDR3 contains 16 residues. CDR1 and CDR2 from the germline V gene are MDHEN and SYDVKM. CDR3 bases: TGTGCCAGCAGTTCCTCCGGGACAGGGGGCTTGTACGAGCAGTACTTC. Translated, it gives CASSSSGTGGLYEQYF. The full variable domain, its missing parts supplied by reference TRBV28 and TRBJ2-7, is DVKVTQSSRYLVKRTGEKVFLECVQDMDHENMFWYRQDPGLGLRLIYFSYDVKMKEKGDIPEGYSVSREKKERFSLILESASTNQTSMYLCASSSSGTGGLYEQYFGPGTRLTVT.

The chain carries TRBV5-6 and TRBJ1-2, with 11 bases identical to TRBD1. CDR3 length: 15 residues. Germline CDR1 and CDR2: SGHDT and YYEEEE. The V gene end was trimmed by 4 bases and the J gene end by 4 bases; junction bases not matched to a gene: 6. The CDR3 region is CASSIRTGGGYGYTF. DNA of the CDR3: TGTGCCAGCAGCATAAGGACAGGGGGCGGCTATGGCTACACCTTC.

This clone has just a few counts. The chain combines TRBV6-1 with TRBJ1-6; tentative D call: TRBD1 (5 bases). The CDR3 covers 13 residues. Germline V gene sequence: CDR1 MNHNS, CDR2 SASEGT. Trimming removed 3 bases at V and 5 bases at J, with 5 bases between. The CDR3 reads CASSDRDNSPLHF. The CDR3 DNA follows: TGTGCCAGCAGTGACAGGGATAATTCACCCCTCCACTTT.

The chain has TRBV29-1 and TRBJ1-2, with D possibly TRBD1 on 6 matching bases. With 5 bases removed from V and 1 base from J, the gap between germline ends came to 11 bases. CDR3 length: 13 amino acids. In germline, CDR1 is SQVTM, CDR2 ANQGSEA. The CDR3 bases are TGCAGCGTTATTGGACAGCTTAACTATGGCTACACCTTC. This translates into CSVIGQLNYGYTF.